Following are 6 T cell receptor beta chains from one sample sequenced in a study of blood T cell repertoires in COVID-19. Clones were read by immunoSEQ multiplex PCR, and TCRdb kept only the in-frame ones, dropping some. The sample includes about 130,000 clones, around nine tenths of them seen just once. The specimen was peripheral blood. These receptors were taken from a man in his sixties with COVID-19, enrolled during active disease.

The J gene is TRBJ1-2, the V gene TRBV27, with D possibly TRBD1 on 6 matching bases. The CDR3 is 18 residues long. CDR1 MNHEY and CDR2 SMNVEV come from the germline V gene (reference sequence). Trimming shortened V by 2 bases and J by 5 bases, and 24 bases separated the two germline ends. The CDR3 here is CASSLVSTGSTSGYGYTF. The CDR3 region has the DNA TGTGCCAGCAGTTTAGTATCGACAGGATCAACCTCCGGGTATGGCTACACCTTC.

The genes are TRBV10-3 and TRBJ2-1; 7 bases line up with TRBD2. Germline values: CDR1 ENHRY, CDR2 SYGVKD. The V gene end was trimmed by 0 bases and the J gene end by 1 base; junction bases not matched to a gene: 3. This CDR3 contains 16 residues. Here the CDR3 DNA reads TGTGCCATCAGTGAGTCACTAGCGAAATCCTACAATGAGCAGTTCTTC. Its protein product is CAISESLAKSYNEQFF.

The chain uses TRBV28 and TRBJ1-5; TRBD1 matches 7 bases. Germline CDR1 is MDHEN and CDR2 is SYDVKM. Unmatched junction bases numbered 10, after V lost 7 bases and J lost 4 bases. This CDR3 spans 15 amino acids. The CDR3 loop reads CASKGTGVANQPQHF. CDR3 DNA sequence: TGTGCCAGCAAGGGTACAGGGGTGGCAAATCAGCCCCAGCATTTT. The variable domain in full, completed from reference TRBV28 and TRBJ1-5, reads DVKVTQSSRYLVKRTGEKVFLECVQDMDHENMFWYRQDPGLGLRLIYFSYDVKMKEKGDIPEGYSVSREKKERFSLILESASTNQTSMYLCASKGTGVANQPQHFGDGTRLSIL.

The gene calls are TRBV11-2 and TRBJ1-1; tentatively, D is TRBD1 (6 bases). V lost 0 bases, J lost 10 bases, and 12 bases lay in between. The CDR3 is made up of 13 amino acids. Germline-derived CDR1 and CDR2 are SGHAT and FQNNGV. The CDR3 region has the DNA TGTGCCAGCAGCTTAGATTTCAGGGGAAGAGCTTTCTTT. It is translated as CASSLDFRGRAFF.

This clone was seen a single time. CDR3 DNA sequence: TGTGCCAGCAGTCAATCCCGAGCCGTCCCCTACGAGCAGTACTTC. Encoded protein: CASSQSRAVPYEQYF. This chain uses TRBV27 with TRBJ2-7; D gene unclear. The CDR3 is 15 amino acids. Germline loops: CDR1 MNHEY, CDR2 SMNVEV (reference sequence). The V and J ends lost 5 bases and 2 bases respectively, with 16 bases between them.

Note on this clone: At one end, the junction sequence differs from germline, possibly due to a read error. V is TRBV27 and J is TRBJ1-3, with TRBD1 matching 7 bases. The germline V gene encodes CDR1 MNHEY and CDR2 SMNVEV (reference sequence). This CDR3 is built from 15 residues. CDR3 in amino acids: CASSLSSQGGSTIYF. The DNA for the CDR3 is TGTGCCAGCAGTTTAAGTTCCCAGGGGGGAAGCACCATATATTTT.